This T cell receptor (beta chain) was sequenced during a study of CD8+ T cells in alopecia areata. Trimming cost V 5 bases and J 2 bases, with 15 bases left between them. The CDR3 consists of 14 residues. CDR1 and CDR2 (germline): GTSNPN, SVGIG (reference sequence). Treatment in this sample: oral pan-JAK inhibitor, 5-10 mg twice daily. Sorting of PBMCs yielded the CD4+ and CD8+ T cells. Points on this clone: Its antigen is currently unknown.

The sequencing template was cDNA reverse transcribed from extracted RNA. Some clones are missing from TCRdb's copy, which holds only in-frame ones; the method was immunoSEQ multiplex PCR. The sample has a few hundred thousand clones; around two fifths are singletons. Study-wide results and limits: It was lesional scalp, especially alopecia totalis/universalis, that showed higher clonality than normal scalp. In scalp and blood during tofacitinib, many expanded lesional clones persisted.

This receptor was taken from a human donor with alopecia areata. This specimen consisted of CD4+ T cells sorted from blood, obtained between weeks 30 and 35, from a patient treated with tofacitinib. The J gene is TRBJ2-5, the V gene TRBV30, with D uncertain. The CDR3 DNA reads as TGTGCCTGGGGCGGACCATCGGCTCAAGAGACCCAGTACTTC. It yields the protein CAWGGPSAQETQYF.